The present entry profiles one T cell receptor beta chain with its context. Antigen specificity is unknown. This entry is derived from a study of long-term antiretroviral therapy in people with HIV. They ran version v3.0 of the immunoSEQ assay at survey level. TCRdb's copy holds only in-frame clones and misses some; the assay was immunoSEQ multiplex PCR. The sample has 21,000 or so clones; under 90% are singletons. No fewer than two post-ART and no fewer than one pre-ART PBMC samples existed for each donor. Broader study findings: Sampling of blood ran from the mid-2000s to the late 2010s, and older ART regimens were possibly in use. Whichever time point was examined, clones expanded before ART dominated the repertoire.

Losses at the gene ends were 4 bases for V and 4 bases for J; bases not matched to a gene: 7. Germline-derived CDR1 and CDR2 are MDHEN and SYDVKM. The CDR3 runs to 15 residues. The sequences come from unsorted PBMCs, collected at the start of antiretroviral therapy. V and J are TRBV28 and TRBJ1-2, with TRBD1 matching 9 bases. The clonotype was recovered from a man aged 45 to 65 with HIV. CDR3 region: CASSSRDRVTYGYTF. For the CDR3, the DNA is TGTGCCAGCAGTTCCCGGGACAGGGTAACCTATGGCTACACCTTC.